The 32 T cell receptor beta chains in this list originate from one sample, sequenced in a study of response to subunit inactivated influenza vaccine. TCRdb passed the RT-PCR reads through MiXCR, listing each CDR3 protein once. Here the sample spans hundreds of thousands of distinct CDR3 sequences, around 15% being singletons. Sequencing used PBMCs from blood, obtained approximately 15 days before vaccination. The source of these receptors is a man aged 50 to 59 who received an inactivated influenza vaccine.

The chain recombines TRBV30 with TRBJ2-3; 7 bases are a match to TRBD2. Germline V lookup: CDR1 GTSNPN, CDR2 SVGIG (reference sequence). CDR3 length: 13 residues. Unmatched junction bases numbered 7, after V lost 4 bases and J lost 6 bases. The CDR3 DNA reads TGTGCCTGGATTAAGGGGAGGGTCGATACGCAGTATTTT. It encodes CAWIKGRVDTQYF.

This clonotype was seen only a few times. The J gene is TRBJ2-1, the V gene TRBV4-3, with D possibly being TRBD2 (5 bases). Trimming stripped 1 base from V and 2 bases from J, with 12 bases between. The CDR3 extends over 16 amino acids. CDR1 and CDR2 (germline): LGHNA, YSLEER. CDR3 amino acids: CASSQAKRSTYNEQFF. CDR3 in DNA: TGCGCCAGCAGCCAAGCCAAGCGGAGTACCTACAATGAGCAGTTCTTC.

V is TRBV20-1 and J is TRBJ1-2; perhaps TRBD1 as D (6 bases). CDR1 is DFQATT, CDR2 SNEGSKA, per germline (reference sequence). This CDR3 contains 14 residues. V lost 3 bases, J lost 4 bases, and 15 bases lay in between. The CDR3 region is CSARAQGRPYGYTF. The DNA of the CDR3 is TGCAGTGCTAGGGCCCAGGGGCGGCCCTATGGCTACACCTTC.

The chain has TRBV4-1 and TRBJ2-7; 9 bases map to TRBD2. V shed 3 bases, J shed 3 bases, and the junction held 12 bases outside the gene matches. Germline assignment: CDR1 MGHRA and CDR2 YSYEKL. CDR3 length: 17 residues. The CDR3, as DNA: TGCGCCAGCAGCCAGGGTCTAGGCGGGAGGGCAAACTACGAGCAGTACTTC. Protein sequence: CASSQGLGGRANYEQYF.

This clonotype was seen a handful of times. This CDR3 reads CASGGETQYF. The CDR3 nucleotides are TGTGCCAGCGGAGGGGAGACCCAGTACTTC. The chain uses TRBV2 and TRBJ2-5; a weak D match, TRBD2 (6 bases). The CDR3 extends over 10 amino acids. The ends were cut back, 8 bases at V and 5 bases at J, with 6 bases in the middle. Germline V gives CDR1 SNHLY, CDR2 FYNNEI.

V usage is TRBV28 and J usage is TRBJ2-5; TRBD2 aligns across 11 bases. Looked up from germline, CDR1 is MDHEN and CDR2 is SYDVKM. V was clipped by 5 bases and J by 5 bases; unmatched bases: 7. The CDR3 spans 15 residues. In DNA, the CDR3 is TGTGCCAGCAGTCCGACTAGCGGGAAATGGGAGACCCAGTACTTC. Protein: CASSPTSGKWETQYF.

This clonotype was detected only a few times. V and J are TRBV29-1 and TRBJ1-5; no firm D call. Germline CDR1 is SQVTM and CDR2 is ANQGSEA. The V end was cut by 1 base, the J end by 2 bases, with 6 bases between. The CDR3 is 13 residues long. CDR3 sequence: CSVEVSGNQPQHF. For the CDR3, the DNA is TGCAGCGTTGAAGTTAGCGGCAATCAGCCCCAGCATTTT.

In this sample, this clonotype turned up a few times. V and J are TRBV6-1 and TRBJ1-2; D is undetermined. The CDR3 runs to 14 residues. Between the trimmed V and J ends, which lost 7 bases and 6 bases, there was a span of 18 bases. Germline CDR1 and CDR2: MNHNS and SASEGT. The CDR3 DNA is TGTGCCAGCACTCCTGGTACTATGGTTCATGGCTACACCTTC. Amino acid sequence: CASTPGTMVHGYTF.

This clonotype was found a few times. V is TRBV20-1 and J is TRBJ2-2; 7 bases are a match to TRBD2. Germline CDR1 DFQATT, CDR2 SNEGSKA (reference sequence). After removal of 3 bases from V and 3 bases from J, the junction contained 4 bases not matched to a gene. The CDR3 contains 14 residues. CDR3 loop: CSASGGTHTGELFF. The CDR3, as DNA: TGCAGTGCTAGCGGGGGGACTCACACCGGGGAGCTGTTTTTT.

The CDR3 is CSARSRRRTGGSYEQYF. CDR3 in DNA: TGCAGTGCTAGATCACGTAGGAGGACAGGGGGTTCCTACGAGCAGTACTTC. The rearrangement uses TRBV20-1 and TRBJ2-7, with 10 nucleotides matching TRBD1. Germline V CDR1 and CDR2: DFQATT, SNEGSKA (reference sequence). J lost 1 base, V lost 2 bases, and 11 bases had no gene match. The CDR3 sequence is 17 residues long.

The V and J genes are TRBV20-1 and TRBJ2-7; D might be TRBD2 (6 bases). The CDR3 runs 17 residues. With 1 base removed from V and 0 bases from J, the gap between germline ends came to 19 bases. Germline V lookup: CDR1 DFQATT, CDR2 SNEGSKA (reference sequence). Here the CDR3 DNA reads TGCAGTGCTAGAGGCCCGGTGCCAGCGGGTCACTCCTACGAGCAGTACTTC. This translates into CSARGPVPAGHSYEQYF.

This clonotype was detected a few times. The chain joins TRBV20-1 to TRBJ2-7; TRBD1 matches at 10 bases. J lost 7 bases, V lost 6 bases, and 9 bases had no gene match. CDR1 and CDR2 (germline): DFQATT, SNEGSKA (reference sequence). This CDR3 region has 13 residues. CDR3 bases: TGCAGTGCCCGCGGACAGGGGGATGGGGAGCAGTACTTC. This sequence encodes CSARGQGDGEQYF.

This clonotype showed up many times. The V gene is TRBV20-1, the J gene TRBJ2-1, with TRBD2 identical over 10 bases. Trimming removed 6 bases from V and 5 bases from J; junction bases left unmatched: 10. Germline V gene data show CDR1 as DFQATT and CDR2 as SNEGSKA (reference sequence). This CDR3 is 15 amino acids long. The CDR3 here is CSARSVTSGNNEQFF. CDR3 in DNA: TGCAGTGCGCGTTCTGTCACTAGCGGGAACAATGAGCAGTTCTTC.

The chain carries TRBV12-3 or TRBV12-4 and TRBJ1-6; 10 bases agree with TRBD1. CDR3 length equals 14 residues. The V and J ends lost 4 bases and 14 bases, in that order; junction bases with no gene match: 8. CDR3 nucleotide sequence: TGTGCCAGCAGTTGGGGACAGGGGCTTGGAACCCTCCACTTT. The encoded protein is CASSWGQGLGTLHF.

This clonotype has a handful of counts. This sequence joins TRBV28 and TRBJ2-2; no clear D gene. The germline V gene has CDR1 MDHEN and CDR2 SYDVKM. V was trimmed by 6 bases and J by 8 bases, leaving 10 bases between them. CDR3 size: 12 residues. The CDR3 bases are TGTGCCAGCAGCCATGGGGTGGGGGAGCTGTTTTTT. Protein sequence: CASSHGVGELFF.

This clonotype was detected a few times. This chain connects TRBV12-3 or TRBV12-4 to TRBJ2-2; tentative D call: TRBD1 (6 bases). CDR3 length: 17 residues. V lost 6 bases and J 2 bases, leaving 19 bases between the germline ends. The CDR3 region is CASRDSARRLNTGELFF. CDR3 sequence (DNA): TGTGCCAGCAGGGACAGTGCCCGACGTCTAAACACCGGGGAGCTGTTTTTT.

The sample holds a few counts of this clonotype. The J gene is TRBJ1-5, the V gene TRBV4-2; weak D call: TRBD1 (5 bases). Germline V gives CDR1 LGHNA, CDR2 YNFKEQ. CDR3 length equals 16 residues. Trimming removed 0 bases at V and 7 bases at J, with 16 bases between. CDR3 DNA: TGTGCCAGCAGCCAAGATTCGGCCAGGGAGGGCCAGCCCCAGCATTTT. Translation: CASSQDSAREGQPQHF.

The chain recombines TRBV5-2 with TRBJ1-2. TRBV5-2 is marked as a pseudogene. This CDR3 has 15 amino acids. The CDR3 nucleotides read TGTGCCAGCAGCTTGACAGAAACAAGGAGCTATGGCTACACCTTC. Translated, it gives CASSLTETRSYGYTF.

CDR3 protein: CAIAGQGDSPLHF. The CDR3 DNA reads TGTGCCATCGCCGGACAGGGCGATTCACCCCTCCACTTT. The gene calls are TRBV10-3 and TRBJ1-6; TRBD1 matches 8 bases. V was pared by 8 bases and J by 8 bases, with 5 bases of the junction left unmatched. Germline lookup yields CDR1 ENHRY and CDR2 SYGVKD. This CDR3 comprises 13 residues.

The rearrangement joins TRBV20-1 to TRBJ2-7; maybe TRBD2 (5 bases). Trimming took off 0 bases at V and 0 bases at J, with 15 bases between the two ends. The CDR3 runs to 16 residues. From germline, CDR1 is DFQATT and CDR2 SNEGSKA (reference sequence). The CDR3 DNA follows: TGCAGTGCTAGAGATGAGAGAAGCGGAGGCTCCTACGAGCAGTACTTC. It translates to CSARDERSGGSYEQYF.

There are many counts of this clonotype. The chain is built from TRBV9 and TRBJ2-3; 8 nucleotides align to TRBD1. The V gene's germline CDR1 is SGDLS and CDR2 YYNGEE. There are 15 residues in the CDR3. The J segment lost 5 bases and the V segment lost 1 base, leaving 6 bases of the junction unmatched. The CDR3 DNA is TGTGCCAGCAGCGTAAATCAGGGGGCGAAAGATACGCAGTATTTT. Translation: CASSVNQGAKDTQYF.

This clonotype was found a few times. This sequence joins TRBV2 and TRBJ2-4; a possible D gene is TRBD1 (6 bases). The V end lost 7 bases, the J end lost 2 bases, and 12 bases lay between the germline ends. This CDR3 is built from 14 residues. Germline V gives CDR1 SNHLY, CDR2 FYNNEI. Here the CDR3 reads CASTHQGSKNIQYF. The CDR3 nucleotides are TGTGCCAGCACCCATCAGGGGTCCAAAAACATTCAGTACTTC.

On this clonotype: A much larger clone is a single base away; this may be a read error. This chain joins TRBV18 and TRBJ1-2; possibly TRBD1 for D (5 bases). The CDR3 is 14 residues long. CDR1 and CDR2 (germline): KGHSH, LQKENI. CDR3 sequence (DNA): TGTGCCAGCTCACCCCTGCGGGGGTTAGAGGGCTACTCCTTC. The encoded protein is CASSPLRGLEGYSF.

The rearrangement joins TRBV25-1 to TRBJ2-1; D is unclear. There are 12 residues in the CDR3. Germline V gene lookup returns CDR1 MGHDK and CDR2 SYGVNS. Trimming cost V 7 bases and J 7 bases, with 11 bases left between them. Written as DNA, the CDR3 is TGTGCCAGCACCAACGAGGCGAATGAGCAGTTCTTC. Amino acid sequence: CASTNEANEQFF.

This clonotype was seen ten or more times. This CDR3 reads CASSQMAGGYNEQFF. CDR3 DNA: TGTGCCAGCAGTCAGATGGCGGGGGGGTACAATGAGCAGTTCTTC. This rearrangement joins TRBV6-1 to TRBJ2-1; 9 bases match TRBD2. Germline V gene data show CDR1 as MNHNS and CDR2 as SASEGT. The J segment lost 4 bases and the V segment lost 5 bases, leaving 6 bases of the junction unmatched. CDR3 length equals 15 residues.

V gene TRBV30 combines with J gene TRBJ2-2; D remains unclear. CDR1 GTSNPN and CDR2 SVGIG come from the germline V gene (reference sequence). The CDR3 has 13 amino acids. Trimming pared 4 bases from V and 1 base from J, leaving 7 bases between. CDR3 region: CAWMTGNTGELFF. The CDR3, as DNA: TGTGCCTGGATGACCGGGAACACCGGGGAGCTGTTTTTT.

This clonotype was detected ten times or more. The V call is TRBV2, the J call TRBJ2-3; the D gene could be TRBD1 or TRBD2 (5 bases each). The germline V gene encodes CDR1 SNHLY and CDR2 FYNNEI. Trimming shortened V by 5 bases and J by 11 bases, and 11 bases separated the two germline ends. CDR3 size: 11 residues. DNA of the CDR3: TGTGCCAGCAGTCTGAGGGGCCGGCAGTATTTT. Protein sequence: CASSLRGRQYF.

The chain recombines TRBV10-3 with TRBJ2-5, with 12 nucleotides matching TRBD2. V dropped 4 bases and J dropped 5; count of bases not matched to a gene: 14. The CDR3 covers 18 residues. Germline CDR1 reads ENHRY; CDR2 reads SYGVKD. In nucleotides, the CDR3 is TGTGCCATCAGTGCCCGGCCCCAACTAGCGGGGGGAGGGGAGACCCAGTACTTC. Its protein product is CAISARPQLAGGGETQYF.

This clonotype has just a few counts. The chain links TRBV10-3 to TRBJ2-7; TRBD1 aligns across 7 bases. The CDR3 totals 15 residues. In germline, CDR1 is ENHRY, CDR2 SYGVKD. After removal of 3 bases from V and 0 bases from J, the junction contained 5 bases not matched to a gene. The CDR3 region has the DNA TGTGCCATCAGTGATATCGGACAGGACTCCTACGAGCAGTACTTC. Amino acids: CAISDIGQDSYEQYF.

This clonotype appeared many times. The gene calls are TRBV5-1 and TRBJ2-5, with D possibly called TRBD1 or TRBD2 (7 bases each). Trimming shortened V by 4 bases and J by 4 bases, and 20 bases separated the two germline ends. The CDR3 extends over 16 amino acids. Germline loops: CDR1 SGHRS, CDR2 YFSETQ. In DNA, the CDR3 is TGCGCCAGCAGCCCCCAGGGGGGAATAGCGGGAGAGACCCAGTACTTC. It encodes CASSPQGGIAGETQYF.

This clonotype appeared a few times. This chain connects TRBV7-9 to TRBJ1-6; D gene ambiguous. The germline CDR1 and CDR2 sequences are SEHNR and FQNEAQ (reference sequence). V was clipped by 5 bases and J by 3 bases, with 8 bases between them. This CDR3 contains 14 residues. As DNA, the CDR3 is TGTGCCAGCAGCCAAGGGAACTATAATTCACCCCTCCACTTT. Translation: CASSQGNYNSPLHF.

This clonotype has more than one count but fewer than ten. This chain links TRBV27 with TRBJ1-2, with D unresolved. The V end was cut by 0 bases, the J end by 4 bases, with 15 bases between. CDR3 length equals 16 residues. The germline V gene encodes CDR1 MNHEY and CDR2 SMNVEV (reference sequence). CDR3 nucleotide sequence: TGTGCCAGCAGTTTATCGGTACACCCTAACCTCTATGGCTACACCTTC. Translated, it gives CASSLSVHPNLYGYTF.